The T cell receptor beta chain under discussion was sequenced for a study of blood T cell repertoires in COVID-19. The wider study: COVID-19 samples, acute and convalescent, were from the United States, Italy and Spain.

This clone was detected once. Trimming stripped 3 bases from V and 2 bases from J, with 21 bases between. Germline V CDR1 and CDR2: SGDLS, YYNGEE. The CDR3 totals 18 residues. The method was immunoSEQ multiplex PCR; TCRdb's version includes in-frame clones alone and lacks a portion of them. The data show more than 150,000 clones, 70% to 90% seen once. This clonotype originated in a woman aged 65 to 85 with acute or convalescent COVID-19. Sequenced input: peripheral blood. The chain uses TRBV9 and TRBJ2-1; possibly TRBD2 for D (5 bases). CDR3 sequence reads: CASSGHQRGKITYNEQFF. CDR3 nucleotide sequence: TGTGCCAGCAGCGGACATCAACGAGGGAAGATAACCTACAATGAGCAGTTCTTC.